This T cell receptor beta chain was captured in a study of T cell repertoires in cytomegalovirus infection. Across the study: Both CMV infection and a matching HLA type were indicated by public TCR beta signatures.

Broader study findings: The cumulative frequency of public TCR beta families identified carriers of CMV plus the relevant HLA. Clonotype analysis showed dominance of the ex vivo response by HLA-C-restricted CMV-specific TCR beta clonotypes.

As concerns this clonotype: Its target is not known.

Germline assignment: CDR1 MGHRA and CDR2 YSYEKL. Trimming cost V 1 base and J 1 base, with 4 bases left between them. The CDR3 is 13 residues long. TCRdb processed the reads anew with MiXCR; each CDR3 protein has one entry. The sample holds about 150,000 distinct CDR3 sequences, around a quarter seen once. This chain connects TRBV4-1 to TRBJ2-5; unclear D gene. Sequencing was performed on PBMCs. The clonotype was recovered from a human donor in good health (CMV status not recorded). Some clones in this sample may be carry-over from other donors' samples. DNA of the CDR3: TGCGCCAGCAGCCAAGTGGGCCAAGAGACCCAGTACTTC. It codes for CASSQVGQETQYF.